The present T cell receptor beta chain was sequenced within a study of monozygotic twins with inflammatory bowel disease. From germline, CDR1 is SGHAT and CDR2 FQNNGV. The CDR3 covers 17 residues. Each donor had 2.5 to 3 ml of blood drawn. TCRdb reprocessed the 5' RACE reads and keeps a single row for each CDR3 protein, giving no DNA. The listing records about 450,000 distinct CDR3 sequences. The chain recombines TRBV11-2 with TRBJ2-2. The sequencing sample was made of blood. The source of this sequence is a human donor with ulcerative colitis or Crohn's disease, or a healthy co-twin of an affected twin (not recorded which). The CDR3 loop is CASSLLGQAANTGELFF.